These T cell receptor beta chains were read from a single sample in a study of T-cell memory formation after mild COVID-19. One entry per CDR3 protein results from TCRdb running MiXCR on the 5' RACE reads. Of around 410,000 distinct CDR3 sequences in the sample, 20% to 25% were seen once. Source material: PBMCs or a T cell subset sorted from them (not recorded which). The receptors stem from an adult woman who had mild COVID-19 (a few samples of this study predate the infection). Cell type and time point are not known. The CDR3 runs from the conserved cysteine through the conserved F or W. A D gene is named only where the DNA matches it firmly. Clone size is not always given. Where it is, it says once, few, many or a class for expanded clones.

>TRBV9|TRBJ2-7|TRBD2|few
TGTGCCAGCAGCGTCACTAGCGGGAGTGACTTTAAAAACGAGCAGTACTTC
CASSVTSGSDFKNEQYF
>TRBV12-3/TRBV12-4|TRBJ2-1|TRBD2|few
TGTGCCAGCAGTCCCGATACTAGCGGGAGGGACAATGAGCAGTTCTTC
CASSPDTSGRDNEQFF
>TRBV7-2|TRBJ2-7|TRBD2|.
TGTGCCACCTCGACTAGCGAGGGGTACGAGCAGTACTTC
CATSTSEGYEQYF
>TRBV12-3/TRBV12-4|TRBJ1-1|.|.
TGTGCCAGCAGCCTTCACCCGGGTGAAGCTTTCTTT
CASSLHPGEAFF
>TRBV12-3/TRBV12-4|TRBJ2-1|.|few
TGTGCCAGCAGCTCCACAGATACCTCCTACAATGAGCAGTTCTTC
CASSSTDTSYNEQFF
>TRBV24-1|TRBJ2-2|.|.
TGTGCCACCAGTGGTAACGGGGAGCTGTTTTTT
CATSGNGELFF
>TRBV7-9|TRBJ2-1|TRBD2|.
TGTGCCAGCAGCTCGACTAGCGGGGGAACATTGGGGTATGAGCAGTTCTTC
CASSSTSGGTLGYEQFF
>TRBV27|TRBJ1-2|.|once
TGTGCCAGCAGTTCGGGGGCGAGGTTGGAAGACTATGGCTACACCTTC
CASSSGARLEDYGYTF
>TRBV6-1|TRBJ1-5|.|many
TGTGCCAGCAGCCGGACAAACATTCAGCCCCAGCATTTT
CASSRTNIQPQHF
>TRBV20-1|TRBJ2-7|.|.
TGCAGTGCACGTCGGGACATGGCCTACGAGCAGTACTTC
CSARRDMAYEQYF
>TRBV6-2/TRBV6-3|TRBJ2-7|.|.
TGTGCCAGCAGTGGAGGGGCATGGACCTACGAGCAGTACTTC
CASSGGAWTYEQYF
>TRBV5-6|TRBJ2-1|.|few
TGTGCCAGCAGCTTCGACTACAATGAGCAGTTCTTC
CASSFDYNEQFF
>TRBV27|TRBJ2-7|TRBD2|few
TGTGCCAGCATGGGAGGGGTATACGAGCAGTACTTC
CASMGGVYEQYF
>TRBV7-8|TRBJ1-2|TRBD1|few
TGTGCCAGCAGCTTAATATTGGACAGGGAAGGGGTCTATGGCTACACCTTC
CASSLILDREGVYGYTF
>TRBV5-1|TRBJ2-1|TRBD1|few
TGCGCCAGCAGCTTAGACAGGGGGCTTAGGAATGAGCAGTTCTTC
CASSLDRGLRNEQFF
>TRBV20-1|TRBJ1-1|TRBD1|.
TGCAGTGCTCGACCCGGGACAGCCAGAGTTGAAGCTTTCTTT
CSARPGTARVEAFF
>TRBV5-1|TRBJ2-1|.|few
TGCGCCAGCAGCTTGGGGGGGGAAGAGCAGTTCTTC
CASSLGGEEQFF
>TRBV4-1|TRBJ1-1|TRBD1|.
TGCGCCAGCAGCCTCGGGACAGGGGGCTCCCCCTGGGAAGCTTTCTTT
CASSLGTGGSPWEAFF
>TRBV7-9|TRBJ2-1|.|.
TGTGCCAGCAGCTTCTCGGCCTATCAGCGGGATGAGCAGTTCTTC
CASSFSAYQRDEQFF
>TRBV15|TRBJ1-5|.|.
TGTGCCACCAGCAGACGGGGTTGGCGGGACACCAATCAGCCCCAGCATTTT
CATSRRGWRDTNQPQHF
>TRBV29-1|TRBJ2-6|.|many
TGCAGCGTTTCAACCGGGGCCAACGTCCTGACTTTC
CSVSTGANVLTF
>TRBV6-5|TRBJ2-5|TRBD2|.
TGTGCCAGCAGCCGCGGGAGGGCGGAGACCCAGTACTTC
CASSRGRAETQYF
>TRBV20-1|TRBJ2-3|TRBD2|.
TGCAGTGCACAGACTAGCGGGAGGTTCGCAGATACGCAGTATTTT
CSAQTSGRFADTQYF